The 21 T cell receptor beta chains reported below all come from one sample, sequenced in a study of identical twins. TCRdb reprocessed the 5' RACE reads via MiXCR and lists one record per CDR3 protein. The sample records 1.5 million to 2 million distinct CDR3 sequences, under 35% being singletons. Material: cord blood. The receptors originated from a newborn girl in good health.

This clonotype has only a few counts. This chain links TRBV9 with TRBJ2-1; D ambiguous. CDR3 size: 16 residues. Trimming took off 1 base at V and 0 bases at J, with 11 bases between the two ends. Germline V CDR1 and CDR2: SGDLS, YYNGEE. The CDR3 nucleotides are TGTGCCAGCAGCGTATTCGGTTTCACCTCCTACAATGAGCAGTTCTTC. This gives the protein CASSVFGFTSYNEQFF.

Worth noting for this clonotype: Compared with germline, one end of the junction differs, possibly owing to a read error. The chain links TRBV6-1 to TRBJ1-6; tentative D call: TRBD1 (6 bases). The CDR3 contains 14 residues. Per the germline V gene, CDR1 is MNHNS and CDR2 is SASEGT. The CDR3, as DNA: TGTGTCAGCAGTGAACGCAGGGGAGATTCACCCCTCCACTTT. This sequence encodes CVSSERRGDSPLHF.

This clonotype was counted only a few times. The V and J genes are TRBV13 and TRBJ2-7, with 7 positions matching TRBD2. The CDR3 is 15 residues long. J lost 2 bases, V lost 5 bases, and 9 bases had no gene match. The germline V gene has CDR1 PRHDT and CDR2 FYEKMQ (reference sequence). CDR3 in DNA: TGTGCCAGCAGCCATCGCCTAGCGGCCACCTACGAGCAGTACTTC. Translated: CASSHRLAATYEQYF.

This rearrangement joins TRBV7-2 to TRBJ2-1; D may be TRBD2 (6 bases). The J call may be wrong; the DNA end is better matched by TRBJ2-7. The germline V gene has CDR1 SGHTA and CDR2 FQGNSA. There are 16 residues in the CDR3. For the CDR3, the DNA is TGTGCCAGCAGCTTAGCCGGGGCGGGGACTGGCAATGAGCAGTACTTC. Its translation: CASSLAGAGTGNEQYF.

Only a few counts were recorded for this clonotype. The chain links TRBV7-2 to TRBJ2-2; 7 bases are a match to TRBD2. V was clipped by 2 bases and J by 3 bases; unmatched bases: 9. Germline-derived CDR1 and CDR2 are SGHTA and FQGNSA. This CDR3 has 17 amino acids. The CDR3 spells CASSLRETSSYTGELFF. The CDR3 DNA reads as TGTGCCAGCAGCTTAAGGGAGACTAGCTCTTACACCGGGGAGCTGTTTTTT.

This clonotype has just a few counts. V usage is TRBV29-1 and J usage is TRBJ1-4; perhaps TRBD1 as D (5 bases). The length of the CDR3 is 12 residues. Trimming cost V 1 base and J 10 bases, with 10 bases left between them. The germline gives CDR1 SQVTM, CDR2 ANQGSEA. The CDR3 spells CSVEGGAGKLFF. The CDR3 nucleotides are TGCAGCGTTGAAGGGGGCGCGGGAAAACTGTTTTTT.

The rearrangement joins TRBV20-1 to TRBJ2-7, with 8 bases matching TRBD1. Per the germline V gene, CDR1 is DFQATT and CDR2 is SNEGSKA (reference sequence). J gave up 1 base and V 2 bases, and 7 bases lay outside the gene matches. The CDR3 contains 15 residues. This chain's CDR3 is CSARKQGEQSYEQYF. CDR3 DNA: TGCAGTGCTAGAAAACAGGGGGAACAATCCTACGAGCAGTACTTC.

This clonotype has just a few counts. The V and J genes are TRBV20-1 and TRBJ1-1; 12 nucleotides align to TRBD1. Germline CDR1 and CDR2: DFQATT and SNEGSKA (reference sequence). Losses at the gene ends were 1 base for V and 4 bases for J; bases not matched to a gene: 4. The CDR3 loop spans 15 amino acids. DNA for the CDR3: TGCAGTGCTAGAGGAGGGACAGGGGGCACCACTGAAGCTTTCTTT. Translated: CSARGGTGGTTEAFF.

This chain connects TRBV6-5 to TRBJ2-2, with D uncertain. Between the trimmed V and J ends, which lost 2 bases and 2 bases, there was a span of 3 bases. This CDR3 is built from 13 residues. Per germline, CDR1 MNHEY and CDR2 SVGAGI. CDR3 residues: CASSYVNTGELFF. The DNA for the CDR3 is TGTGCCAGCAGTTACGTAAACACCGGGGAGCTGTTTTTT.

CDR3 DNA sequence: TGTGCCAGCAAAGGTGACGGGGAAAAACTGTTTTTT. Its protein is CASKGDGEKLFF. The chain couples TRBV25-1 to TRBJ1-4, with D uncertain. The CDR3 extends over 12 amino acids. Germline lookup yields CDR1 MGHDK and CDR2 SYGVNS. With 7 bases removed from V and 8 bases from J, the gap between germline ends came to 11 bases.

This clonotype was found a few times. The chain employs TRBV6-6 and TRBJ2-1; D unresolved. This CDR3 has 15 residues. Trimming shortened V by 7 bases and J by 7 bases, and 20 bases separated the two germline ends. Germline loops: CDR1 MNHNY, CDR2 SVGAGI (reference sequence). Here the CDR3 reads CASTYGLVRWNEQFF. DNA of the CDR3: TGTGCCAGCACCTACGGGCTAGTTCGGTGGAATGAGCAGTTCTTC.

This clonotype has ten or more counts. The chain joins TRBV28 to TRBJ2-3; 8 bases agree with TRBD2. The CDR3 has 15 amino acids. Trimming cost V 5 bases and J 1 base; bases outside gene matches: 5. CDR1 MDHEN and CDR2 SYDVKM come from the germline V gene. CDR3 sequence: CASSQTSAGTDTQYF. The CDR3 DNA sequence: TGTGCCAGCAGTCAGACTAGCGCCGGCACAGATACGCAGTATTTT.

The chain combines TRBV6-6 with TRBJ1-1, with 9 bases lining up with TRBD1. The CDR3 runs to 16 residues. V was pared by 2 bases and J by 3 bases, with 7 bases of the junction left unmatched. Germline V gene data show CDR1 as MNHNY and CDR2 as SVGAGI (reference sequence). This chain's CDR3 is CASSYRVTGGDTEAFF. The DNA of the CDR3 is TGTGCCAGCAGTTACAGGGTTACAGGGGGCGACACTGAAGCTTTCTTT.

V gene TRBV7-2 combines with J gene TRBJ1-5; TRBD1 might be the D (6 bases). The V end was cut by 3 bases, the J end by 0 bases, with 9 bases between. Germline V gives CDR1 SGHTA, CDR2 FQGNSA. The CDR3 spans 15 residues. Here the CDR3 reads CASSLGGHSNQPQHF. Here the CDR3 DNA reads TGTGCCAGCAGCTTGGGGGGGCATAGCAATCAGCCCCAGCATTTT.

This clonotype came up a few times. The V call is TRBV5-1, the J call TRBJ2-2; possible D gene TRBD1, 5 bases. The CDR3 length is 14 residues. From germline, CDR1 is SGHRS and CDR2 YFSETQ. Trimming removed 0 bases from V and 6 bases from J, with 9 bases in between. CDR3 amino acids: CASSLADRSGELFF. Here the CDR3 DNA reads TGCGCCAGCAGCTTGGCCGACAGATCCGGGGAGCTGTTTTTT. Variable domain in full (rest from reference TRBV5-1 and TRBJ2-2): KAGVTQTPRYLIKTRGQQVTLSCSPISGHRSVSWYQQTPGQGLQFLFEYFSETQRNKGNFPGRFSGRQFSNSRSEMNVSTLELGDSALYLCASSLADRSGELFFGEGSRLTVL.

This clonotype came up a few times. The J gene is TRBJ2-3, the V gene TRBV28; D unresolved. The CDR3 runs 15 residues. The germline V and J ends were trimmed by 7 bases and 6 bases, with 20 bases remaining between them. Germline loops: CDR1 MDHEN, CDR2 SYDVKM. The CDR3 nucleotides are TGTGCCAGCACCCCGACGGCGGAACGGTCTGATACGCAGTATTTT. It is translated as CASTPTAERSDTQYF.

The V call is TRBV5-1, the J call TRBJ2-4; 8 nucleotides agree with TRBD1. The end of the DNA aligns better with TRBJ2-7, so the J call may be wrong. CDR1 is SGHRS, CDR2 YFSETQ, per germline. The CDR3 has 14 residues. The CDR3 region has the DNA TGCGCCAGCAGCTTCGAACAGGGGGTTTACGAGCAGTACTTC. Protein product: CASSFEQGVYEQYF.

V is TRBV5-1 and J is TRBJ2-1; 7 bases map to TRBD2. The V gene's germline CDR1 is SGHRS and CDR2 YFSETQ. The CDR3 spans 14 residues. The V segment lost 5 bases and the J segment 7 bases; nucleotides outside the gene matches: 9. The CDR3 is CASRRESPLNEQFF. CDR3 nucleotide sequence: TGCGCCAGCAGGCGGGAGTCACCACTTAATGAGCAGTTCTTC.

The rearrangement joins TRBV9 to TRBJ1-1; 9 bases are shared with TRBD1. J lost 4 bases, V lost 5 bases, and 3 bases had no gene match. The CDR3 is 13 residues long. Germline CDR1 reads SGDLS; CDR2 reads YYNGEE. The CDR3 region is CASSEGQGTEAFF. The CDR3 region has the DNA TGTGCCAGCAGTGAGGGACAGGGCACTGAAGCTTTCTTT.

CDR3 in DNA: TGTGCCAGCAGCCCGACAGGGAGAGACACCATATATTTT. It specifies CASSPTGRDTIYF. This chain connects TRBV6-5 to TRBJ1-3; 7 nucleotides agree with TRBD1. The CDR3 loop spans 13 amino acids. V trimming: 6 bases; J trimming: 8 bases; junction bases outside the gene matches: 7. CDR1 and CDR2 (germline): MNHEY, SVGAGI.

The chain joins TRBV12-3 or TRBV12-4 to TRBJ2-3, with TRBD1 matching 10 bases. The trim removed 5 bases at V and 5 bases at J, leaving 7 bases unmatched. The CDR3 length is 15 residues. The CDR3, as DNA: TGTGCCAGCAGTCCGACAGGGGGCCTTAAAGATACGCAGTATTTT. This sequence encodes CASSPTGGLKDTQYF.